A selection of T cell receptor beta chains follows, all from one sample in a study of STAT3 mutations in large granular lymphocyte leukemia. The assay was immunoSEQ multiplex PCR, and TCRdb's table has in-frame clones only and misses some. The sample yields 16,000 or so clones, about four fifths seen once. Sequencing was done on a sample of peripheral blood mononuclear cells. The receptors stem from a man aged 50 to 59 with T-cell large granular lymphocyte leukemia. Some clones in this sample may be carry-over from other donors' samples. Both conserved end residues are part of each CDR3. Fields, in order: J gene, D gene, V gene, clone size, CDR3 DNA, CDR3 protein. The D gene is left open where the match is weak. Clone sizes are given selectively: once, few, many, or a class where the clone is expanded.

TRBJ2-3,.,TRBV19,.,TGTGCCAGTAGTACTCACCCACCCTTCACAGATACGCAGTATTTT,CASSTHPPFTDTQYF
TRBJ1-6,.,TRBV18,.,TGTGCCAGCTCGCTGGGGGTCGTCCAAGTTGATTCACCCCTCCACTTT,CASSLGVVQVDSPLHF
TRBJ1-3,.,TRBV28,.,TGTGCCAGCAGTTTAGGGGGGGCGCGCTCTGGAAACACCATATATTTT,CASSLGGARSGNTIYF
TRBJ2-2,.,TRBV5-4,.,TGTGCCAGCAGCCCGAGGGGGAATACCGGGGAGCTGTTTTTT,CASSPRGNTGELFF
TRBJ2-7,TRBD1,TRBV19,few,TGTGCCAGTAGGAAAACCGGGACAGGGGCCTACGAGCAGTACTTC,CASRKTGTGAYEQYF
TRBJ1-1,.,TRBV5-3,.,TGTGCCAGAACCAACGGAGGGGGGAACACTGAAGCTTTCTTT,CARTNGGGNTEAFF
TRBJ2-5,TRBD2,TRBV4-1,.,TGCGCCAGCAGCCAAGAGCGGGGGGCAAGGGAGACCCAGTACTTC,CASSQERGARETQYF
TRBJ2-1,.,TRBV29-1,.,TGCAGCGTTGAAGTCCCGCTGAATGAGCAGTTCTTC,CSVEVPLNEQFF
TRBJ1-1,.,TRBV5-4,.,TGTGCCAGCAGCTTGGAGGTCCTGAACACTGAAGCTTTCTTT,CASSLEVLNTEAFF
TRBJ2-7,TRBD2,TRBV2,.,TGTGCCAGCAGTGAAAGAAAAGCGGGGGCCCCTGGCGAGCAGTACTTC,CASSERKAGAPGEQYF
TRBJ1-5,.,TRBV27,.,TGTGCCAGCAGTACCGCCACAGGGTTCCAGCCCCAGCATTTT,CASSTATGFQPQHF
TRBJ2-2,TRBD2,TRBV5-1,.,TGCGCCAGCAGCTGGACACACGGGACTAACGGGGAGCTGTTTTTT,CASSWTHGTNGELFF
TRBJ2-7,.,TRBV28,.,TGTGCCAGCAGTCTACCCGGGACGGTCCTCTACGAGCAGTACTTC,CASSLPGTVLYEQYF
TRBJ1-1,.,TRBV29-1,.,TGCAGCGTTGAACCTCCCTGGGGTATGAACACTGAAGCTTTCTTT,CSVEPPWGMNTEAFF